The 17 T cell receptor beta chains below come from one sample, sequenced in a study of T cells in women clearing cervical HPV infection. The table came from immunoSEQ multiplex PCR; TCRdb's copy has only in-frame clones and leaves some out. The listing records fewer than 40,000 clones. The specimen sequenced was blood buffy coat. The receptors shown here come from a woman between 18 and 70 years old with a cervical HPV16 infection that either progressed to CIN3+ or cleared (not recorded which).

Worth noting for this clone: The sequenced fragment ends 3 residues before the CDR3 boundary, so the rest is inferred from the germline J gene. The chain is built from TRBV12-3 or TRBV12-4 and TRBJ2-7; a possible D gene is TRBD2 (7 bases). Trimming took 8 bases from V and 0 from J, leaving 11 bases between them. The CDR3 extends over 13 amino acids. CDR3 DNA (partial): TGTGCCAGCGTGAGGGGGGGCTCCTACGAG. Translating gives CASVRGGSYE. The complete CDR3 protein is CASVRGGSYEQYF.

As concerns this clone: The CDR3 is cut off 3 residues early in the read; its end comes from the germline J gene. The rearrangement joins TRBV15 to TRBJ1-4, with 9 bases aligning to TRBD1. Germline CDR1 LNHNV, CDR2 YYDKDF (reference sequence). Trimming took 7 bases from V and 8 from J; bases not matched to a gene: 11. The CDR3 is made up of 15 amino acids. CDR3 DNA, as far as it was read: TGTGCCACCAACATGCGGTGGACAGGGGAAGAAAAA. Amino acids: CATNMRWTGEEK. The entire CDR3 protein reads CATNMRWTGEEKLFF. The full variable domain, rest sourced from reference TRBV15 and TRBJ1-4, is DAMVIQNPRYQVTQFGKPVTLSCSQTLNHNVMYWYQQKSSQAPKLLFHYYDKDFNNEADTPDNFQSRRPNTSFCFLDIRSPGLGDTAMYLCATNMRWTGEEKLFFGSGTQLSVL.

Notes on this clone: The read gets to within 3 residues of the CDR3 end, and the germline J gene fills in the rest. The V gene is TRBV2, the J gene TRBJ2-3; possibly TRBD1 or TRBD2 for D (5 bases each). Germline assignment: CDR1 SNHLY and CDR2 FYNNEI. V lost 8 bases to trimming and J lost 1 base, with 19 bases between them. The CDR3 is made up of 16 amino acids. The CDR3: CASDRGLGGGTDTQYF. CDR3 DNA, as far as it was read: TGTGCCAGCGACAGAGGGTTGGGTGGTGGCACAGATACG.

Regarding this clone: The CDR3 goes on 3 residues after the read ends, and that part is filled in from the germline J gene. The chain has TRBV19 and TRBJ2-2; unclear D gene. V was trimmed by 2 bases and J by 2 bases, leaving 9 bases between them. CDR1 is LNHDA, CDR2 SQIVND, per germline (reference sequence). The CDR3 consists of 15 residues. CDR3 in amino acids: CASSILFPNTGELFF. The sequenced part of the CDR3 DNA is TGTGCCAGTAGTATATTATTCCCCAACACCGGGGAG.

A note on this clone: From the germline J gene comes the end of the CDR3, since the read stops 3 residues before it. The V gene is TRBV18, the J gene TRBJ1-2; 8 nucleotides agree with TRBD1. From germline, CDR1 is KGHSH and CDR2 LQKENI. The CDR3 spans 13 residues. CDR3 DNA (partial): TGTGCCAGCTCACCAGTCAGGGGGCAGGGC. As protein: CASSPVRGQG. The entire CDR3 sequence reads CASSPVRGQGYTF.

Concerning this clone: With the read ending 3 residues before the CDR3 end, the germline J gene is used to fill in that end. The sample has other DNA sequences that encode this CDR3 too. The chain couples TRBV5-1 to TRBJ1-3; 8 bases match TRBD1. Germline CDR1 SGHRS, CDR2 YFSETQ. The J segment lost 2 bases and the V segment lost 2 bases, leaving 0 bases of the junction unmatched. This CDR3 contains 14 residues. The covered CDR3 bases are TGCGCCAGCAGCTTACAGGGGGCTGGAAACACC. This translates into CASSLQGAGNT. The entire CDR3 is CASSLQGAGNTIYF. Supplemented by reference TRBV5-1 and TRBJ1-3, the full variable domain reads KAGVTQTPRYLIKTRGQQVTLSCSPISGHRSVSWYQQTPGQGLQFLFEYFSETQRNKGNFPGRFSGRQFSNSRSEMNVSTLELGDSALYLCASSLQGAGNTIYFGEGSWLTVV.

The DNA read from the CDR3 is TGCAGTGCTAGAGACGCGACAGACGGAAACACC. As protein: CSARDATDGNT. The CDR3 reads in full as CSARDATDGNTIYF. The chain recombines TRBV20-1 with TRBJ1-3; maybe TRBD1 (5 bases). The read comes to an end 3 residues before the CDR3 does, leaving the germline J gene to fill in the end. Trimming shortened V by 0 bases and J by 4 bases, and 10 bases separated the two germline ends. The CDR3 length is 14 residues. CDR1 and CDR2 (germline): DFQATT, SNEGSKA (reference sequence).

The CDR3 here is CASSLVGGLAGAGNEQFF. Incomplete CDR3 DNA: TGTGCCAGCAGCTTAGTGGGCGGGCTAGCGGGGGCGGGGAATGAG. This chain connects TRBV7-8 to TRBJ2-1; 10 positions agree with TRBD2. The read is 3 residues too short to cover the CDR3 end, so that end is filled in from the germline J gene. There are 18 residues in the CDR3. Trimming cost V 1 base and J 7 bases; bases outside gene matches: 13. Germline-derived CDR1 and CDR2 are SGHVS and FQNEAQ.

Concerning this clone: The CDR3 goes on 3 residues after the read ends, and that part is filled in from the germline J gene. The J gene is TRBJ1-1, the V gene TRBV5-1, with 9 bases identical to TRBD1. The ends lost 4 bases at V and 5 bases at J; junction bases unmatched: 6. CDR1 SGHRS and CDR2 YFSETQ come from the germline V gene. CDR3 length equals 14 residues. CDR3 bases read: TGCGCCAGCAGCCTGAAGACAGGGGGAACTGAA. Its translation is CASSLKTGGTE. The whole CDR3 protein is CASSLKTGGTEAFF.

For this clone: With the read ending 3 residues before the CDR3 end, the germline J gene is used to fill in that end. The rearrangement joins TRBV7-3 to TRBJ1-1, with TRBD1 matching 9 bases. This CDR3 has 15 residues. The junction had 5 bases not matched to a gene; V was cut back by 1 base and J by 5 bases. Germline CDR1 SGHTA, CDR2 FQGTGA. The part of the CDR3 DNA that was read is TGTGCCAGCAGCTTAAACAGGGGGCGATGGACTGAA. Protein: CASSLNRGRWTE. The whole CDR3 reads CASSLNRGRWTEAFF. The whole variable domain, remainder taken from reference TRBV7-3 and TRBJ1-1, is GAGVSQTPSNKVTEKGKYVELRCDPISGHTALYWYRQSLGQGPEFLIYFQGTGAADDSGLPNDRFFAVRPEGSVSTLKIQRTERGDSAVYLCASSLNRGRWTEAFFGQGTRLTVV.

To note about this clone: One end of the junction varies from germline; a read error may be responsible. The read ends 3 residues shy of where the CDR3 ends; the end is completed using the germline J gene. The gene calls are TRBV9 and TRBJ1-6, with TRBD1 as a possible D gene (5 bases). The CDR3 is 15 amino acids. CDR1 is SGDLS and CDR2 is YYNGEE in the germline V gene. This CDR3 is CASSVDGAYSSPLHF. The part of the CDR3 DNA that was read is TGTGCCAGCAGCGTAGATGGGGCCTATAGTTCACCC.

Comments on this clone: The CDR3 end is not reached by the read, which stops 3 residues before it; the germline J gene fills it in. This sequence joins TRBV9 and TRBJ2-1; possibly TRBD2 for D (7 bases). V was pared by 4 bases and J by 7 bases, with 21 bases between. The length of the CDR3 is 16 residues. Germline V gives CDR1 SGDLS, CDR2 YYNGEE. The sequenced CDR3 bases are TGTGCCAGCAGCCCTAGAGGGGGGGCCAGTTCGAATGAG. Its translation: CASSPRGGASSNE. In full, the CDR3 reads CASSPRGGASSNEQFF.

Of note for this clone: The read ends 3 residues shy of where the CDR3 ends; the end is completed using the germline J gene. This chain connects TRBV20-1 to TRBJ1-1, with 7 bases aligning to TRBD1. The V gene's germline CDR1 is DFQATT and CDR2 SNEGSKA (reference sequence). This CDR3 has 14 residues. V lost 5 bases, J lost 4 bases, and 10 bases stayed unmatched. This CDR3 reads CSAYNRQGVTEAFF. The sequenced CDR3 bases are TGCAGTGCTTATAACAGACAGGGTGTCACTGAA.

For this clone: The CDR3 extends 3 residues past the end of the read, so its final part is completed from the germline J gene. The chain couples TRBV5-1 to TRBJ2-3; TRBD2 matches 13 bases. The CDR3 is 16 amino acids. After removal of 2 bases from V and 4 bases from J, the junction contained 4 bases not matched to a gene. Germline V gene lookup returns CDR1 SGHRS and CDR2 YFSETQ. The sequenced part of the CDR3 DNA is TGCGCCAGCAGCTTAGGGGGGACTAGCGGGGCAGATACG. It encodes CASSLGGTSGADT. Given in full, the CDR3 is CASSLGGTSGADTQYF.

As for this clone: The read falls 3 residues short of the CDR3 end, and the missing part is taken from the germline J gene. V and J are TRBV20-1 and TRBJ2-1; a possible D gene is TRBD1 (6 bases). Per the germline V gene, CDR1 is DFQATT and CDR2 is SNEGSKA (reference sequence). Trimming pared 2 bases from V and 0 bases from J, leaving 17 bases between. The CDR3 extends over 17 amino acids. The CDR3: CSARRGSTFSSYNEQFF. The CDR3 bases that were read are TGCAGTGCTAGAAGGGGGTCGACTTTCAGCTCCTACAATGAG.

Remarks on this clone: The read comes to an end 3 residues before the CDR3 does, leaving the germline J gene to fill in the end. The chain is built from TRBV19 and TRBJ2-2; D possibly corresponds to TRBD2 (5 bases). The V gene lost 6 bases and the J gene lost 6 bases, with 14 bases spanning the gap. CDR3 length: 14 amino acids. The germline gives CDR1 LNHDA, CDR2 SQIVND (reference sequence). CDR3 sequence: CASRRAAGAGELFF. The covered CDR3 bases are TGTGCCAGTAGGCGGGCAGCAGGAGCCGGGGAG.

A remark on this clone: Coverage ceases 3 residues before the CDR3 finishes, and the germline J gene fills in the end. The chain employs TRBV6-4 and TRBJ2-2, with D possibly matching TRBD1 (6 bases). The ends were cut back, 6 bases at V and 1 base at J, with 6 bases in the middle. This CDR3 comprises 13 residues. CDR1 is MRHNA, CDR2 SNTAGT, per germline. The part of the CDR3 DNA that was read is TGTGCCAGCAGACAGGGGAACACCGGGGAG. This gives the protein CASRQGNTGE. The whole CDR3 region reads CASRQGNTGELFF.